What follows is one T cell receptor beta chain and its context. Its antigen is unidentified. The sample belongs to a study of T cell responses to AZD1222 COVID-19 vaccine. The germline V gene encodes CDR1 MDHEN and CDR2 SYDVKM. V shed 6 bases, J shed 7 bases, and the junction held 8 bases outside the gene matches. This CDR3 has 14 residues. General study findings and limits: Repertoires were collected only later (after the peak T cell response had occurred). Within unmutated variant regions lay the reported targets of nearly half of spike-specific TCRs.

Clones were read by immunoSEQ multiplex PCR, and TCRdb kept only the in-frame ones, dropping some. The repertoire includes approximately 210,000 clones, approximately 90% of them detected once, and roughly 3.5% sits in the top ten. This specimen consisted of peripheral blood, obtained 28 days after the second AZD1222 dose. This clonotype was obtained from an adult who received the AZD1222 COVID-19 vaccine. This sequence joins TRBV28 and TRBJ1-5, with 8 bases that match TRBD1. The CDR3 nucleotides are TGTGCCAGCAGGAAGACAGGGGCAGGACAGCCCCAGCATTTT. Translated, it gives CASRKTGAGQPQHF.